This is a list of T cell receptor beta chains from one sample in a study of OX40 agonist ivuxolimab in advanced cancers. Clones were read by immunoSEQ multiplex PCR, and TCRdb kept only the in-frame ones, dropping some. Here the sample spans roughly 80,000 clones, around 85% being singletons. The specimen was CD4+ or CD8+ T cells sorted from blood, collected in a trial of the OX40 agonist ivuxolimab. The receptors here all came from an adult with an advanced solid tumor such as melanoma, head and neck, liver or kidney cancer. CDR3s include the opening cysteine and the closing phenylalanine or tryptophan. The D gene is left open where the match is weak. The size of a clone is reported for some rows only, either as once, few or many, or as a class for expanded clones.

v_call: TRBV7-9; j_call: TRBJ2-1; d_call: .; clone_size: .; cdr3_nt: TGTGCCAGCAGCTTCTCCGGGACTTCCTACAATGAGCAGTTCTTC; cdr3_aa: CASSFSGTSYNEQFF
v_call: TRBV7-2; j_call: TRBJ2-3; d_call: .; clone_size: once; cdr3_nt: TGTGCCAGCAGCTTTCTTACTAGCACAGATACGCAGTATTTT; cdr3_aa: CASSFLTSTDTQYF
v_call: TRBV5-1; j_call: TRBJ1-1; d_call: .; clone_size: .; cdr3_nt: TGCGCCAGCAGCTTGGTAGGGGACACTGAAGCTTTCTTT; cdr3_aa: CASSLVGDTEAFF
v_call: TRBV19; j_call: TRBJ1-4; d_call: TRBD1; clone_size: .; cdr3_nt: TGTGCCAGTAGTATCGGGACAGATGGAGAAAAACTGTTTTTT; cdr3_aa: CASSIGTDGEKLFF
v_call: TRBV19; j_call: TRBJ1-2; d_call: .; clone_size: once; cdr3_nt: TGTGCCAGTAGTAGCCAGTTCGACTATGGCTACACCTTC; cdr3_aa: CASSSQFDYGYTF
v_call: TRBV27; j_call: TRBJ2-5; d_call: .; clone_size: .; cdr3_nt: TGTGCCAGCAGTTTAGAAGGCAGGGGGAGGGGGACCCAGTACTTC; cdr3_aa: CASSLEGRGRGTQYF
v_call: TRBV4-3; j_call: TRBJ2-1; d_call: TRBD2; clone_size: .; cdr3_nt: TGCGCCAGCAGCCAAATGGGACTAGCGGGAGATGAGCAGTTCTTC; cdr3_aa: CASSQMGLAGDEQFF
v_call: TRBV7-6; j_call: TRBJ1-5; d_call: TRBD1; clone_size: .; cdr3_nt: TGTGCCAGCAGCTTGGGACAGTATCAGCCCCAGCATTTT; cdr3_aa: CASSLGQYQPQHF
v_call: TRBV6-5; j_call: TRBJ2-1; d_call: .; clone_size: few; cdr3_nt: TGTGCCAGCAGTTACTCTATGGCTAGCCCTGAGCAGTTCTTC; cdr3_aa: CASSYSMASPEQFF
v_call: TRBV4-1; j_call: TRBJ2-5; d_call: TRBD1; clone_size: .; cdr3_nt: TGCGCCAGCAGCCAACCCGACAGGGTTGGAGAGACCCAGTACTTC; cdr3_aa: CASSQPDRVGETQYF
v_call: TRBV27; j_call: TRBJ1-4; d_call: .; clone_size: .; cdr3_nt: TGTGCCAGCAGTTTACTCGGAGATAATGAAAAACTGTTTTTT; cdr3_aa: CASSLLGDNEKLFF
v_call: TRBV29-1; j_call: TRBJ2-5; d_call: TRBD1; clone_size: .; cdr3_nt: TGCAGCGTTGATGGACAGGGGGCATTGGAGACCCAGTACTTC; cdr3_aa: CSVDGQGALETQYF
v_call: TRBV25-1; j_call: TRBJ2-7; d_call: .; clone_size: .; cdr3_nt: TGTGCCAGCAGTGAATCTTATGGGGCACGCTACGAGCAGTACTTC; cdr3_aa: CASSESYGARYEQYF
v_call: TRBV7-3; j_call: TRBJ1-2; d_call: TRBD1; clone_size: .; cdr3_nt: TGTGCCAGCAGCTCCGACAGGGAGAGGCACTATGGCTACACCTTC; cdr3_aa: CASSSDRERHYGYTF
v_call: TRBV10-3; j_call: TRBJ2-7; d_call: .; clone_size: .; cdr3_nt: TGTGCCATCCTCGCCGGATACGAGCAGTACTTC; cdr3_aa: CAILAGYEQYF
v_call: TRBV18; j_call: TRBJ2-5; d_call: .; clone_size: once; cdr3_nt: TGTGCCAGCTCACCACCTAATCAGCAAGAGACCCAGTACTTC; cdr3_aa: CASSPPNQQETQYF
v_call: TRBV5-1; j_call: TRBJ2-5; d_call: TRBD1; clone_size: .; cdr3_nt: TGCGCCAGCCGGACAGGGCCGGAGACCCAGTACTTC; cdr3_aa: CASRTGPETQYF
v_call: TRBV6-1; j_call: TRBJ2-7; d_call: .; clone_size: .; cdr3_nt: TGTGCCAGCAGTACCGGGGCTGCCGGAGGCTACGAGCAGTACTTC; cdr3_aa: CASSTGAAGGYEQYF
v_call: TRBV19; j_call: TRBJ2-6; d_call: .; clone_size: .; cdr3_nt: TGTGCCAGTAGTCCGGCGGCTAACGGGGCCAACGTCCTGACTTTC; cdr3_aa: CASSPAANGANVLTF
v_call: TRBV5-6; j_call: TRBJ2-5; d_call: .; clone_size: .; cdr3_nt: TGTGCCAGCAGCCGATTAAAGGAGACCCAGTACTTC; cdr3_aa: CASSRLKETQYF
v_call: TRBV6-6; j_call: TRBJ2-1; d_call: .; clone_size: .; cdr3_nt: TGTGCCAGCAGCCCGACAGCAAATGAGCAGTTCTTC; cdr3_aa: CASSPTANEQFF
v_call: TRBV6-5; j_call: TRBJ2-7; d_call: .; clone_size: .; cdr3_nt: TGTGCCAGCAGTTACGCTAGGCACCTTGACTACGAGCAGTACTTC; cdr3_aa: CASSYARHLDYEQYF
v_call: TRBV10-3; j_call: TRBJ1-4; d_call: .; clone_size: .; cdr3_nt: TGTGCCATCAGTGCTTCGGGGAATGAAAAACTGTTTTTT; cdr3_aa: CAISASGNEKLFF